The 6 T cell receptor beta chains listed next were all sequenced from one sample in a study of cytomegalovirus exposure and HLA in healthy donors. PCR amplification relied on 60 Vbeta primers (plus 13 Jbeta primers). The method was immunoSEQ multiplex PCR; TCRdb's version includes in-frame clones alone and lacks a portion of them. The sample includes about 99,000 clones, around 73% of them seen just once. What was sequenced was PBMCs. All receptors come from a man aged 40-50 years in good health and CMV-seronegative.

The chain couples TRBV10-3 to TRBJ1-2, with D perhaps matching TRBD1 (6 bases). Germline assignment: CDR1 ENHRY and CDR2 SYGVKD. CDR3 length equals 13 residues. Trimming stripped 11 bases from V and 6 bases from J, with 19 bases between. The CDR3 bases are TGTGCCGCTCGGGACACCACCGCCAATGGCTACACCTTC. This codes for CAARDTTANGYTF.

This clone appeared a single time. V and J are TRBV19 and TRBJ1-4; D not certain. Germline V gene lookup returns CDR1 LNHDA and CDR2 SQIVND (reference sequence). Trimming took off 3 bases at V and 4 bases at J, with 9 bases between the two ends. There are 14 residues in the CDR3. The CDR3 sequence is CASSISVRNEKLFF. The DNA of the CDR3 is TGTGCCAGTAGTATTTCAGTTCGTAATGAAAAACTGTTTTTT.

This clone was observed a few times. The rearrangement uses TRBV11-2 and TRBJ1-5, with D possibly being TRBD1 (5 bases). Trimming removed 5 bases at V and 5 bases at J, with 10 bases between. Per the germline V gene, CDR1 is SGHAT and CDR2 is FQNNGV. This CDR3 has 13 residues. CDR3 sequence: CASSLWGHQPQHF. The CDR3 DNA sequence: TGTGCCAGCAGCCTCTGGGGCCATCAGCCCCAGCATTTT.

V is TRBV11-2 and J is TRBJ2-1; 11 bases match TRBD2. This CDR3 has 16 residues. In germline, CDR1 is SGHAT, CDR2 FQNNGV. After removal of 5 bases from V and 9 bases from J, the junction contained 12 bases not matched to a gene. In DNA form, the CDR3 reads TGTGCCAGCAGCCACCCGGGGCTAGCGGGAGGAGGTGAGCAGTTCTTC. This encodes CASSHPGLAGGGEQFF.

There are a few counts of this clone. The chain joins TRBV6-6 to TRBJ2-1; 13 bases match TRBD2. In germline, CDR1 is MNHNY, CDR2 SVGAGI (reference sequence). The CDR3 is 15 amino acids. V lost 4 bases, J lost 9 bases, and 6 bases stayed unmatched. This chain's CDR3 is CASSSRTSGSGEQFF. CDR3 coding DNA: TGTGCCAGCAGTTCGCGGACTAGCGGGAGCGGTGAGCAGTTCTTC.

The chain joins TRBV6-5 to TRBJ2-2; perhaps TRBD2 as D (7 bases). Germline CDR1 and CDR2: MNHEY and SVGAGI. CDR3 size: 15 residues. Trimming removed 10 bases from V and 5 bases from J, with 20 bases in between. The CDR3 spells CATLRGGARTGELFF. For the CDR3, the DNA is TGTGCCACCCTAAGGGGGGGCGCCAGGACCGGGGAGCTGTTTTTT.